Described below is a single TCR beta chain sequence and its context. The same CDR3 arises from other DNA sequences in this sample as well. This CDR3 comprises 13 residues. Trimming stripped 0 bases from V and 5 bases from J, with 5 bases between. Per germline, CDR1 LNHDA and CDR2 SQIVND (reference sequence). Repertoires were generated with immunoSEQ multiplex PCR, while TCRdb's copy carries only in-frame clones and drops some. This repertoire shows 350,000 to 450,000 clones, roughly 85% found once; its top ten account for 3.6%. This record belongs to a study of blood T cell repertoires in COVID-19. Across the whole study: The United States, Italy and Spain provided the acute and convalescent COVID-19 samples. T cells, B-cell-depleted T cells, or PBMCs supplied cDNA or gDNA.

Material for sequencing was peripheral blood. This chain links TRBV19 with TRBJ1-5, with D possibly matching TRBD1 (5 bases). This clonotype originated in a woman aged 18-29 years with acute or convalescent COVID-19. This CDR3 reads CASSIDRDQPQHF. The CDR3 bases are TGTGCCAGTAGTATAGACAGGGATCAGCCCCAGCATTTT.